This T cell receptor (beta chain) was documented in a study of shared clonotypes between healthy human individuals. Germline loops: CDR1 MDHEN, CDR2 SYDVKM. Trimming removed 2 bases at V and 5 bases at J, with 12 bases between. The CDR3 has 14 amino acids. Remarks on this clone: Other nucleotide sequences in the sample specify the same CDR3.

At a deep level, the assay was run. Measured with immunoSEQ multiplex PCR; TCRdb has only the in-frame clones, and not every one. The sample includes approximately 640,000 clones, less than 95% of them seen just once. The sequence derives from a man aged 18 to 30 in good health. Some clones in this sample may be carry-over from other donors' samples. The chain employs TRBV28 and TRBJ2-5, with D tentatively TRBD2 (7 bases). Sequencing was carried out using memory CD8+ T cells from PBMCs. Sample subset: CD45RO+ cells pooled with CCR7-negative TemRA cells. In DNA, the CDR3 is TGTGCCAGCAGTTTAGCGGGGGCAGGGGAGACCCAGTACTTC. Protein sequence: CASSLAGAGETQYF.